This T cell receptor (beta chain) stems from a study of OX40 agonist ivuxolimab in advanced cancers. Background on the study: A mean age of approximately 64 years, range about 23 to 80, was recorded, and under 85% were male. Findings and caveats of the study: Also showing low normalized T-cell clonal expansion were some of the nonresponders.

The CDR3 runs 12 residues. Trimming pared 6 bases from V and 8 bases from J, leaving 13 bases between. CDR1 and CDR2 from the germline V gene are MNHEY and SVGAGI. The data were produced by immunoSEQ multiplex PCR, yet TCRdb's version contains in-frame clones alone and is incomplete. This sample has 70,000 or so clones; more than 75% occur once, and the top ten carry 5.5% to 7%. A few counts support this clone. Its antigen is still unknown. The chain links TRBV6-5 to TRBJ1-2; perhaps TRBD1 as D (5 bases). The source was CD4+ or CD8+ T cells sorted from blood, collected in a trial of the OX40 agonist ivuxolimab. This TCR was recovered from an adult with an advanced solid tumor such as melanoma, head and neck, liver or kidney cancer. CDR3 sequence (DNA): TGTGCCAGCAGGGGGGATAATGGAGGCTACACCTTC. Translated, it gives CASRGDNGGYTF.